These T cell receptor beta chains were read from a single sample in a study of blood T cell repertoires in COVID-19. Assay used: immunoSEQ multiplex PCR; TCRdb lists only in-frame clones, some missing. The data hold about 110,000 clones, with 80% to 90% observed a single time. The sample consisted of peripheral blood. These receptors were obtained from a human donor in a cohort sampled during active COVID-19. Both conserved end residues are part of each CDR3. The D gene is left open where the match is weak. Part of the rows lack a size; the others show once, few, many or a class for expanded clones.

TRBJ1-2	.	TRBV4-1	.	CASSPGRGSGYGYTF	TGCGCCAGCAGCCCAGGCAGGGGCTCGGGCTATGGCTACACCTTC
TRBJ1-5	.	TRBV27	.	CASSSLQSSNQPQHF	TGTGCCAGCAGTTCCCTACAGAGTAGCAATCAGCCCCAGCATTTT
TRBJ2-1	TRBD2	TRBV24-1	.	CATSDRSGRSYNEQFF	TGTGCCACCAGTGACCGTAGCGGGAGATCCTACAATGAGCAGTTCTTC
TRBJ1-4	.	TRBV3-1/TRBV3-2	.	CASSQDPDSSNEKLFF	TGTGCCAGCAGCCAAGATCCGGACAGCTCTAATGAAAAACTGTTTTTT
TRBJ1-1	.	TRBV6-5	.	CASRRGANTEAFF	TGTGCCAGCAGACGGGGGGCAAACACTGAAGCTTTCTTT
TRBJ2-7	TRBD1	TRBV28	.	CASSHTGTGHGEQYF	TGTGCCAGCAGCCATACCGGGACAGGGCATGGCGAGCAGTACTTC
TRBJ2-5	.	TRBV5-1	.	CASRPDVASLQETQYF	TGCGCCAGCAGACCGGACGTAGCGTCCCTTCAAGAGACCCAGTACTTC
TRBJ2-4	.	TRBV4-1	.	CASSQVTQGKDIQYF	TGCGCCAGCAGCCAAGTGACGCAGGGAAAGGACATTCAGTACTTC
TRBJ1-2	.	TRBV28	.	CASSLIPGEIDYGYTF	TGTGCCAGCAGCCTGATTCCAGGGGAAATCGACTATGGCTACACCTTC
TRBJ2-7	TRBD1	TRBV11-2	.	CASSPTTGVPSYEQYF	TGTGCCAGCAGTCCCACGACAGGGGTCCCCTCCTACGAGCAGTACTTC
TRBJ2-7	.	TRBV3-1/TRBV3-2	once	CASSQDKGEQYF	TGTGCCAGCAGCCAAGATAAGGGGGAGCAGTACTTC
TRBJ2-1	TRBD2	TRBV11-2	once	CASSLTSGYNEQFF	TGTGCCAGCAGCTTAACTAGCGGTTACAATGAGCAGTTCTTC
TRBJ2-5	.	TRBV29-1	.	CSVSLGRSGAQYF	TGCAGCGTTTCCCTAGGGCGGTCGGGGGCCCAGTACTTC
TRBJ2-2	TRBD1	TRBV9	.	CASSADKTGANTGELFF	TGTGCCAGCAGCGCAGACAAGACAGGGGCCAACACCGGGGAGCTGTTTTTT
TRBJ2-3	.	TRBV7-9	.	CASSPRDLSTDTQYF	TGTGCCAGCAGCCCCCGGGACTTGAGCACAGATACGCAGTATTTT